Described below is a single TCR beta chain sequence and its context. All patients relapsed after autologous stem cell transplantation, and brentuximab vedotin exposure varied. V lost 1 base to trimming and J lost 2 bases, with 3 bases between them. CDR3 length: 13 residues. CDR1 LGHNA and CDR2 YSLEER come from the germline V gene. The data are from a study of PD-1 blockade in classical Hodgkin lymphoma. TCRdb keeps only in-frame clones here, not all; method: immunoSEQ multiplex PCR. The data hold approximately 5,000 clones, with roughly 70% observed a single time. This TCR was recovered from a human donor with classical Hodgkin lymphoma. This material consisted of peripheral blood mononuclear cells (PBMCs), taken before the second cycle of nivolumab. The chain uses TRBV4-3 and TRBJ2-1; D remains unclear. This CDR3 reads CASSQGAYNEQFF. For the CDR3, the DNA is TGCGCCAGCAGCCAAGGGGCCTACAATGAGCAGTTCTTC.